This TCR beta chain was identified during a study of response to subunit inactivated influenza vaccine. This clonotype has more than one count but fewer than ten. MiXCR, run by TCRdb on the RT-PCR reads, gives a single entry per CDR3 protein. The sample yields around 580,000 distinct CDR3 sequences, 12% seen once. Specimen: PBMCs from blood, collected on the day of vaccination. This receptor was taken from a man aged 50 or older who received an inactivated influenza vaccine.

DNA of the CDR3: TGTGCCACCAGGGACACCCGCACAGATACGCAGTATTTT. Translation gives CATRDTRTDTQYF. This chain links TRBV24-1 with TRBJ2-3; weak D call: TRBD1 (5 bases). Trimming shortened V by 7 bases and J by 1 base, and 8 bases separated the two germline ends. Germline V lookup: CDR1 KGHDR, CDR2 SFDVKD. CDR3 length equals 13 residues.